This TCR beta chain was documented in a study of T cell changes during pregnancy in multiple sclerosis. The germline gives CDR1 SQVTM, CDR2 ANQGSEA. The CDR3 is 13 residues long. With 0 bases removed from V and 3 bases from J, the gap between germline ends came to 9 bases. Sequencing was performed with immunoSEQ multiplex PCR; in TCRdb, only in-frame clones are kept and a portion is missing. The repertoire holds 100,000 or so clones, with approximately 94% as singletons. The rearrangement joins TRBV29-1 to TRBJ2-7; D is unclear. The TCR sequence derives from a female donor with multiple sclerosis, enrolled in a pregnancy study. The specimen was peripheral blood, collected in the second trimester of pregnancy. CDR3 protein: CSVEESQSYEQYF. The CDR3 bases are TGCAGCGTTGAAGAGAGCCAAAGCTACGAGCAGTACTTC.